This passage covers 12 T cell receptor beta chains from one sample sequenced in a study of T cell repertoires in cytomegalovirus infection. TCRdb fed the reads into MiXCR, producing one record per CDR3 protein. Of some 240,000 distinct CDR3 sequences listed, over 15% are singletons. The sequencing input was CD8+ T cells from PBMCs. Every receptor here comes from a human donor in good health (CMV status not recorded). Some clones in this sample may be carry-over from other donors' samples.

This clonotype was detected ten times or more. The V gene is TRBV11-2, the J gene TRBJ1-2; TRBD1 matches 7 bases. The V and J ends lost 5 bases and 0 bases, in that order; junction bases with no gene match: 15. The CDR3 runs to 18 residues. CDR1 is SGHAT, CDR2 FQNNGV, per germline. The chain's CDR3 is CASSPLIERQGPNYGYTF. The CDR3 coding sequence is TGTGCCAGCAGCCCACTCATCGAACGACAGGGACCTAACTATGGCTACACCTTC. The variable domain in full, with the rest retrieved from reference TRBV11-2 and TRBJ1-2, is EAGVAQSPRYKIIEKRQSVAFWCNPISGHATLYWYQQILGQGPKLLIQFQNNGVVDDSQLPKDRFSAERLKGVDSTLKIQPAKLEDSAVYLCASSPLIERQGPNYGYTFGSGTRLTVV.

This clonotype was detected ten times or more. The J gene is TRBJ1-1, the V gene TRBV7-9; unclear D gene. Trimming shortened V by 4 bases and J by 6 bases, and 27 bases separated the two germline ends. This CDR3 is 18 amino acids long. CDR1 and CDR2 (germline): SEHNR, FQNEAQ (reference sequence). CDR3 nucleotides: TGTGCCAGCAGCTCAGTCAGTCCCAGCAGGCAATTCATCGCTGAAGCTTTCTTT. It yields the protein CASSSVSPSRQFIAEAFF.

Ten or more counts support this clonotype. V usage is TRBV10-3 and J usage is TRBJ1-2; D is uncertain. This CDR3 spans 12 amino acids. CDR1 ENHRY and CDR2 SYGVKD come from the germline V gene. Trimming took 2 bases from V and 1 from J, leaving 2 bases between them. Here the CDR3 reads CAISEGNYGYTF. The CDR3, as DNA: TGTGCCATCAGTGAGGGTAACTATGGCTACACCTTC.

This clonotype was seen a few times. This rearrangement joins TRBV15 to TRBJ1-2, with TRBD1 as a possible D gene (6 bases). Germline CDR1 is LNHNV and CDR2 is YYDKDF (reference sequence). The CDR3 sequence is 20 residues long. Trimming stripped 0 bases from V and 4 bases from J, with 27 bases between. The chain's CDR3 is CATSRERPDEFWGPTYGYTF. CDR3 nucleotide sequence: TGTGCCACCAGCAGAGAGCGGCCAGACGAGTTTTGGGGGCCAACCTATGGCTACACCTTC. Full variable domain (remainder filled in from reference TRBV15 and TRBJ1-2): DAMVIQNPRYQVTQFGKPVTLSCSQTLNHNVMYWYQQKSSQAPKLLFHYYDKDFNNEADTPDNFQSRRPNTSFCFLDIRSPGLGDTAMYLCATSRERPDEFWGPTYGYTFGSGTRLTVV.

The chain links TRBV3-1 to TRBJ2-1; D is ambiguous. Deletions cut 0 bases from V and 7 bases from J, with 13 bases between. This CDR3 is 15 amino acids long. Germline V gives CDR1 LGHDT, CDR2 YNNKEL (reference sequence). CDR3 in amino acids: CASSQDLGPTNEQFF. CDR3 nucleotide sequence: TGTGCCAGCAGCCAAGATTTGGGTCCGACTAATGAGCAGTTCTTC.

This clonotype was counted between two and nine times. The chain uses TRBV4-1 and TRBJ2-5, with a possible D match to TRBD2 (5 bases). Between the trimmed V and J ends, which lost 2 bases and 7 bases, there was a span of 17 bases. CDR3 length: 15 amino acids. Germline values: CDR1 MGHRA, CDR2 YSYEKL. CDR3: CASSQWIEDSGTQYF. In DNA, the CDR3 is TGCGCCAGCAGCCAATGGATTGAGGACTCCGGGACCCAGTACTTC.

Many counts were recorded for this clonotype. The chain recombines TRBV11-2 with TRBJ2-1; D not resolved. The V end lost 1 base, the J end lost 1 base, and 17 bases lay between the germline ends. The germline CDR1 and CDR2 sequences are SGHAT and FQNNGV. The CDR3 contains 18 residues. CDR3 sequence (DNA): TGTGCCAGCAGCTTAGTTTCCCCGGCAGGTGATTCCTACAATGAGCAGTTCTTC. Protein sequence: CASSLVSPAGDSYNEQFF.

This sequence joins TRBV28 and TRBJ1-3; D perhaps matches TRBD1 (5 bases). Trimming pared 1 base from V and 7 bases from J, leaving 17 bases between. Germline lookup yields CDR1 MDHEN and CDR2 SYDVKM. The CDR3 totals 16 residues. The CDR3 DNA sequence: TGTGCCAGCAGTTTATACACAGGATACGTGTCCAACACCATATATTTT. This encodes CASSLYTGYVSNTIYF.

This clonotype was seen repeatedly, ten times or more. This chain links TRBV6-6 with TRBJ2-3; TRBD1 might be the D (6 bases). The germline V gene encodes CDR1 MNHNY and CDR2 SVGAGI (reference sequence). V was trimmed by 4 bases and J by 0 bases, leaving 14 bases between them. The CDR3 length is 16 residues. The CDR3 loop is CASSSGTSTSTDTQYF. For the CDR3, the DNA is TGTGCCAGCAGTTCCGGGACATCTACTAGCACAGATACGCAGTATTTT.

The chain joins TRBV12-5 to TRBJ2-7; D is unresolved. CDR3 length: 15 residues. V lost 1 base to trimming and J lost 0 bases, with 10 bases between them. Germline V lookup: CDR1 LGHNT, CDR2 FRNRAP. CDR3 amino acids: CASGLGQDLSYEQYF. The CDR3, as DNA: TGTGCTAGTGGTTTGGGGCAGGACCTCTCCTACGAGCAGTACTTC.

This clonotype was observed at least ten times. The J gene is TRBJ2-4, the V gene TRBV7-6, with a weak D call TRBD1 (5 bases). Trimming stripped 1 base from V and 2 bases from J, with 12 bases between. The germline V gene encodes CDR1 SGHVS and CDR2 FNYEAQ. CDR3 length: 16 amino acids. The DNA of the CDR3 is TGTGCCAGCAGCTTAGGGGGCAGCCGTTCCAAAAACATTCAGTACTTC. Translating it yields CASSLGGSRSKNIQYF.

In its sample, this clonotype was seen once. One end of the junction does not line up with germline, which may come from a read error. The chain uses TRBV4-1 and TRBJ1-1; 8 bases align to TRBD1. The CDR3 runs 15 residues. The V gene's germline CDR1 is MGHRA and CDR2 YSYEKL. The CDR3 coding sequence is TGTGCCAGCAGAACAAGGTTACAGGGGGTGGCTGAAGCTTTCTTT. This sequence encodes CASRTRLQGVAEAFF.